The clone carrying this T cell receptor (beta chain) was counted once. The CDR3 totals 13 residues. V lost 1 base, J lost 8 bases, and 11 bases lay in between. Germline values: CDR1 SEHNR, CDR2 FQNEAQ (reference sequence). The data derive from a study of blood T cell repertoires in COVID-19. Background on the study: COVID-19 samples, acute and convalescent, were from the United States, Italy and Spain. The analysed material was cDNA or gDNA that came from T cells, B-cell-depleted T cells, or PBMCs.

The table came from immunoSEQ multiplex PCR; TCRdb's copy has only in-frame clones and leaves some out. This table holds fewer than 350,000 clones, 75% to 90% found once. This sequence was found in a woman between 70 and 85 years old with COVID-19, enrolled during active disease. The chain is built from TRBV7-9 and TRBJ1-2; weak D call: TRBD1 (5 bases). The source material was peripheral blood. This chain's CDR3 is CASSLDWGWGYTF. DNA of the CDR3: TGTGCCAGCAGCTTAGATTGGGGCTGGGGCTACACCTTC.